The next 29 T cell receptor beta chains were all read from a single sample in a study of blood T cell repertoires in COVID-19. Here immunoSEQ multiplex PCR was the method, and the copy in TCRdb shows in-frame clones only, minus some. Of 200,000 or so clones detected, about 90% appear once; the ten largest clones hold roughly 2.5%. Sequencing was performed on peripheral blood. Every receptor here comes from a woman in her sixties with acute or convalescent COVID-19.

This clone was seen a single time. CDR3 sequence: CASSSRRGTEAFF. In DNA, the CDR3 is TGTGCCAGCAGCTCCAGGAGGGGAACTGAAGCTTTCTTT. J is TRBJ1-1 and V is TRBV5-5; tentative D call: TRBD1 (5 bases). This CDR3 comprises 13 residues. V gave up 3 bases and J gave up 5 bases, with 11 bases separating them. The germline V gene encodes CDR1 SGHKS and CDR2 YYEKEE (reference sequence).

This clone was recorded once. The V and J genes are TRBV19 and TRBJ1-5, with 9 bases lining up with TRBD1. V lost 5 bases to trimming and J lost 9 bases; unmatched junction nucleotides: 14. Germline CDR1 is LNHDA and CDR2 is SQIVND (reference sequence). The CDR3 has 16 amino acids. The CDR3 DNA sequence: TGTGCCAGTAGTCCTTGGGGACAGGGCATTCGTGGGCCCCAGCATTTT. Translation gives CASSPWGQGIRGPQHF.

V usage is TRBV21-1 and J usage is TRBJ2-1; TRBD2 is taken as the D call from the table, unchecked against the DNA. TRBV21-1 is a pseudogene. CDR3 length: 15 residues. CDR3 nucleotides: TGTGCCAGCAGCAAATTAAGCGGGGGACACAATGAGCAGTTCTTC. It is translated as CASSKLSGGHNEQFF.

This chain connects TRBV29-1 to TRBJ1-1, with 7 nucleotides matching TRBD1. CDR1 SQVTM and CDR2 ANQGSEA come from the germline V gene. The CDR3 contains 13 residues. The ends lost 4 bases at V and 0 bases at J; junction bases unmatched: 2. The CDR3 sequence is CSVGRGLNTEAFF. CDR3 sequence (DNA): TGCAGCGTTGGCAGGGGGTTGAACACTGAAGCTTTCTTT.

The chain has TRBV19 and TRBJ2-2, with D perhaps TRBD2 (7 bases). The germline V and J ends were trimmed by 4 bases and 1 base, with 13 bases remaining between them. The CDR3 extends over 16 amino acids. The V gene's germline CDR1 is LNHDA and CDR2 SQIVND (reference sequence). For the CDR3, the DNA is TGTGCCAGTAGTAGGGAGGGGACAAAGAACACCGGGGAGCTGTTTTTT. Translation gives CASSREGTKNTGELFF.

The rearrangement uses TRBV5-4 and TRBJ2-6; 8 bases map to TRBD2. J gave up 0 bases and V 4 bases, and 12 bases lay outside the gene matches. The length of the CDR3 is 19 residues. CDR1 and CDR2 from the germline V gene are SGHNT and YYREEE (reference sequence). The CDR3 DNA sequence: TGTGCCAGCAGCCTCGGTTCACTAGCGGCGACCTCTGGGGCCAACGTCCTGACTTTC. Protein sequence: CASSLGSLAATSGANVLTF.

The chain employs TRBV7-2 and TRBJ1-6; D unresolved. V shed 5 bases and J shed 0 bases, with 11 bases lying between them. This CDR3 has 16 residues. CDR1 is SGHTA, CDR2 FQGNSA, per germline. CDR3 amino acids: CASSVGLSSYNSPLHF. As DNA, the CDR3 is TGTGCCAGCAGCGTAGGCCTTAGCTCCTATAATTCACCCCTCCACTTT.

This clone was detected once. The CDR3 region has the DNA TGTGCCAGCAGCAAGACAGGGGCCGCGAACACCGGGGAGCTGTTTTTT. It codes for CASSKTGAANTGELFF. The chain links TRBV7-3 to TRBJ2-2; 8 bases agree with TRBD1. This CDR3 comprises 16 residues. Germline assignment: CDR1 SGHTA and CDR2 FQGTGA. Trimming removed 5 bases from V and 0 bases from J; junction bases left unmatched: 5.

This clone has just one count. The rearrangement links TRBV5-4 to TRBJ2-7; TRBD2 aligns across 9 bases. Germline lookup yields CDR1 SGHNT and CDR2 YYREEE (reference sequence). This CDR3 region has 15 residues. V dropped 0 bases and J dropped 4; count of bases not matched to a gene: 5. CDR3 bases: TGTGCCAGCAGCTTGGCGGCGGGGGGGGTTTACGAGCAGTACTTC. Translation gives CASSLAAGGVYEQYF.

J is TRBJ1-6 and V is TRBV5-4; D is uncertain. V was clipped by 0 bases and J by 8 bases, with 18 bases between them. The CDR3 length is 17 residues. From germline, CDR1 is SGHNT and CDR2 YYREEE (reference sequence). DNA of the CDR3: TGTGCCAGCAGCTTGGGAGGGCGTCCCATATCGGATTCACCCCTCCACTTT. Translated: CASSLGGRPISDSPLHF.

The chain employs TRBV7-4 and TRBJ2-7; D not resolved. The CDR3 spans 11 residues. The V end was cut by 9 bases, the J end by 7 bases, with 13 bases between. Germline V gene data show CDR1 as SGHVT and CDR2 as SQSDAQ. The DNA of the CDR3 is TGTGCCAGAGGAACCCCGGAGGAGCAGTACTTC. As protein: CARGTPEEQYF.

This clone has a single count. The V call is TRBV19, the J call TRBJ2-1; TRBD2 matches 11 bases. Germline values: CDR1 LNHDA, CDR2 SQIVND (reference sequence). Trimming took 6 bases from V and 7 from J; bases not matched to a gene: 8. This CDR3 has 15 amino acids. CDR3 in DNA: TGTGCCAGTAGCTCGTCTAGCGGGAGGAGGAATGAGCAGTTCTTC. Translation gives CASSSSSGRRNEQFF.

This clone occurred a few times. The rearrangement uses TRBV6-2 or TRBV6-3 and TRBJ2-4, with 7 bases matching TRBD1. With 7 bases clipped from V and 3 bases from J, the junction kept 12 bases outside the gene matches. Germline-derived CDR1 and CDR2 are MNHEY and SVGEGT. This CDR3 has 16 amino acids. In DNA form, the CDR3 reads TGTGCCAGCACCCCTACAGGGGCAGGGAGCAAAAACATTCAGTACTTC. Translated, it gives CASTPTGAGSKNIQYF.

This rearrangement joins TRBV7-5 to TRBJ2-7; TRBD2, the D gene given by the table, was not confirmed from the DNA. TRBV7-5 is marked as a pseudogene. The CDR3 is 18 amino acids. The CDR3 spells CARSPRLAGGPGAGEQYF. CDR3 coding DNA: TGTGCCAGAAGCCCGAGACTAGCGGGAGGGCCCGGGGCGGGCGAGCAGTACTTC.

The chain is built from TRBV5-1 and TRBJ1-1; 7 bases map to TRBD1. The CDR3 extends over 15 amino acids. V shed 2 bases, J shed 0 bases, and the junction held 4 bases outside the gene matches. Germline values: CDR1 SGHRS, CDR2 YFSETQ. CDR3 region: CASSLETGMNTEAFF. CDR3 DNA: TGCGCCAGCAGCTTAGAGACAGGGATGAACACTGAAGCTTTCTTT.

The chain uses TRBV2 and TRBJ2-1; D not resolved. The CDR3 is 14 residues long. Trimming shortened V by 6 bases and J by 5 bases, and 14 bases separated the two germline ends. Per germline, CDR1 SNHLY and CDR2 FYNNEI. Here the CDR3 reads CASRMYTADNEQFF. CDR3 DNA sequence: TGTGCCAGCAGAATGTACACAGCCGACAATGAGCAGTTCTTC.

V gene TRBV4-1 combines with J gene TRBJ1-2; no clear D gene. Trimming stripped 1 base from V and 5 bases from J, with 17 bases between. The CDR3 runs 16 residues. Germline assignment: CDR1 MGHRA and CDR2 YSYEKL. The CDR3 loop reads CASSQGEGKRAYGYTF. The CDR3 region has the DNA TGCGCCAGCAGCCAAGGGGAGGGTAAGAGGGCATATGGCTACACCTTC.

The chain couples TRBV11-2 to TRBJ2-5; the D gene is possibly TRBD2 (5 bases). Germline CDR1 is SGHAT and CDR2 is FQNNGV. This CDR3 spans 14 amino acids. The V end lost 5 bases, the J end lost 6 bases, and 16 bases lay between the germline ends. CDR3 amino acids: CASSPRTERKTQYF. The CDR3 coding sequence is TGTGCCAGCAGCCCACGGACGGAGCGGAAGACCCAGTACTTC.

In nucleotides, the CDR3 is TGTGCCAGCAGCCAAGAATATTCTGGAAACACCATATATTTT. Translating it yields CASSQEYSGNTIYF. The chain employs TRBV3-1 (or the pseudogene TRBV3-2) and TRBJ1-3; no firm D call. Trimming left V 0 bases short and J 1 base short, with 4 bases between. The CDR3 is made up of 14 amino acids. Per germline, CDR1 LGHDT and CDR2 YNNKEL (reference sequence).

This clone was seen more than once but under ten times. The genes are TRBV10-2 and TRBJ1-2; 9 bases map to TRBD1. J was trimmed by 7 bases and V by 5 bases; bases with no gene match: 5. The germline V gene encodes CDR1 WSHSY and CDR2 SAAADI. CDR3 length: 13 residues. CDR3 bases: TGCGCCAGCAGTCCGGGACAGGGATTTGGCTACACCTTC. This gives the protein CASSPGQGFGYTF.

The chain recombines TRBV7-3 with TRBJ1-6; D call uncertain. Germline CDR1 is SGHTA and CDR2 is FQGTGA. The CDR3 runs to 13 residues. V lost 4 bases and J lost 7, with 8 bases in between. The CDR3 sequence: CASSSTQNSPLHF. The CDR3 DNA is TGTGCCAGCAGCTCTACACAGAATTCACCCCTCCACTTT. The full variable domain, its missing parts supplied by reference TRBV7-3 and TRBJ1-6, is GAGVSQTPSNKVTEKGKYVELRCDPISGHTALYWYRQSLGQGPEFLIYFQGTGAADDSGLPNDRFFAVRPEGSVSTLKIQRTERGDSAVYLCASSSTQNSPLHFGNGTRLTVT.

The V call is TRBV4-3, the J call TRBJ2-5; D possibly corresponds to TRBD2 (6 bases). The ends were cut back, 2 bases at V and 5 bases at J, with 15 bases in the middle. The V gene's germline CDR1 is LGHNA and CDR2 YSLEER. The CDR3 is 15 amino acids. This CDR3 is CASSQFWTNGETQYF. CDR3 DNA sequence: TGCGCCAGCAGCCAATTTTGGACTAACGGGGAGACCCAGTACTTC.

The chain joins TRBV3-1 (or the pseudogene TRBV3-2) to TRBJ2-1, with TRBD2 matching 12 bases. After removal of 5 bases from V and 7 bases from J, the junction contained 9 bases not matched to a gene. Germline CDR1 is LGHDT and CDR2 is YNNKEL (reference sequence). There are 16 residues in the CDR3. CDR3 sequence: CASSDRLAGEENEQFF. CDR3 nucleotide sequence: TGTGCCAGCAGCGACCGACTAGCGGGGGAGGAAAATGAGCAGTTCTTC.

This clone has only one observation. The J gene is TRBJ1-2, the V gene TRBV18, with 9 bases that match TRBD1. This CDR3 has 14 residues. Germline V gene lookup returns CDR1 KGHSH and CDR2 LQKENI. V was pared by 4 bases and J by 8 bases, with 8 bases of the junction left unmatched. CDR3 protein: CASSHRDREFGYTF. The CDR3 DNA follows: TGTGCCAGCTCACATCGGGACAGGGAGTTCGGCTACACCTTC.

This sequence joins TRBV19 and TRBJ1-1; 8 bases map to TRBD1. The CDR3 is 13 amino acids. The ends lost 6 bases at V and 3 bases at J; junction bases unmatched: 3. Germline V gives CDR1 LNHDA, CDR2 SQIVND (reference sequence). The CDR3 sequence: CASRTGAHTEAFF. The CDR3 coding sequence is TGTGCCAGTAGGACAGGGGCGCACACTGAAGCTTTCTTT. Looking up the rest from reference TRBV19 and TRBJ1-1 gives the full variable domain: DGGITQSPKYLFRKEGQNVTLSCEQNLNHDAMYWYRQDPGQGLRLIYYSQIVNDFQKGDIAEGYSVSREKKESFPLTVTSAQKNPTAFYLCASRTGAHTEAFFGQGTRLTVV.

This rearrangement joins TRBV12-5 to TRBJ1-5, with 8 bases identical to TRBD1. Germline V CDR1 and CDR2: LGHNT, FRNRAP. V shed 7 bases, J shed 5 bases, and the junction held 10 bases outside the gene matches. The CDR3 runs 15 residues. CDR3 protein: CASVYPTGEDQPQHF. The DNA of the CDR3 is TGTGCTAGTGTTTACCCGACAGGGGAGGATCAGCCCCAGCATTTT.

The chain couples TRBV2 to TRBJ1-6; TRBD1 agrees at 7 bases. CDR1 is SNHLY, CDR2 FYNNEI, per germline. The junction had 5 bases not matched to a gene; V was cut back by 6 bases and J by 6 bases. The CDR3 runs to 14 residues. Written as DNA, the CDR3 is TGTGCCAGCAGCGCGACAGGGTTTAATTCACCCCTCCACTTT. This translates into CASSATGFNSPLHF.

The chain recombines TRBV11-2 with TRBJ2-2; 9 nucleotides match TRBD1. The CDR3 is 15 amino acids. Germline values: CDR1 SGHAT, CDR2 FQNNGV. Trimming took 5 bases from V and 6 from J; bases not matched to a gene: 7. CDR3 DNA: TGTGCCAGCAGCCAAAACAGGGGGCGCCCCGGGGAGCTGTTTTTT. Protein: CASSQNRGRPGELFF.

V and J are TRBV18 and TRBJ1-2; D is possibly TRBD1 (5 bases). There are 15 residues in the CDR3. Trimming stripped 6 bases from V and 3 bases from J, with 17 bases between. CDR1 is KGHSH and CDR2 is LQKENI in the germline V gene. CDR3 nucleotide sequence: TGTGCCAGCTCCCGCGGCGGCGGGGGAGACTATGGCTACACCTTC. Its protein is CASSRGGGGDYGYTF. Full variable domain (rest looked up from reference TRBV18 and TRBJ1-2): NAGVMQNPRHLVRRRGQEARLRCSPMKGHSHVYWYRQLPEEGLKFMVYLQKENIIDESGMPKERFSAEFPKEGPSILRIQQVVRGDSAAYFCASSRGGGGDYGYTFGSGTRLTVV.